These 27 T cell receptor beta chains share one sample of origin, sequenced in a study of regulatory T cells in long-lasting Graves disease. Time point denoted: newly diagnosed GD, antithyroid drugs for less than 3 months. From RNA extracted from PBMCs, the TCR library was made. The TCR beta library used iRepertoire HTBI primers with Arm-PCR amplification of CDR3. TCRdb re-called the multiplex PCR reads through MiXCR, storing one row per CDR3 protein. In the table there are over 400,000 distinct CDR3 sequences, about 14% of which are singletons. These data were also reused for a study on T cells in Graves' hyperthyroidism and ophthalmopathy.

Sequencing was performed on peripheral blood mononuclear cells (PBMCs), taken at new diagnosis, from a patient treated with antithyroid drugs. These receptors were obtained from a woman aged 45-60 years with Graves disease.

This clonotype was seen at least ten times. This chain links TRBV20-1 with TRBJ1-5; D is undetermined. This CDR3 comprises 13 residues. Looked up from germline, CDR1 is DFQATT and CDR2 is SNEGSKA (reference sequence). Trimming took off 3 bases at V and 3 bases at J, with 9 bases between the two ends. CDR3 region: CSASRIPNQPQHF. CDR3 nucleotide sequence: TGCAGTGCTAGTCGGATCCCCAATCAGCCCCAGCATTTT.

This clonotype was found many times. The V gene is TRBV3-1, the J gene TRBJ1-1; a weak D match, TRBD1 (6 bases). The CDR3 extends over 15 amino acids. Trimming pared 3 bases from V and 7 bases from J, leaving 18 bases between. Germline V gene data show CDR1 as LGHDT and CDR2 as YNNKEL (reference sequence). DNA for the CDR3: TGTGCCAGCAGCCAGGTAGACAGGTCCTTAGGTGAAGCTTTCTTT. It translates to CASSQVDRSLGEAFF. Looking up the rest from reference TRBV3-1 and TRBJ1-1 gives the full variable domain: DTAVSQTPKYLVTQMGNDKSIKCEQNLGHDTMYWYKQDSKKFLKIMFSYNNKELIINETVPNRFSPKSPDKAHLNLHINSLELGDSAVYFCASSQVDRSLGEAFFGQGTRLTVV.

Only a few counts were recorded for this clonotype. The gene calls are TRBV14 and TRBJ2-7; TRBD1 aligns across 9 bases. Trimming removed 4 bases from V and 7 bases from J; junction bases left unmatched: 5. Germline assignment: CDR1 SGHDN and CDR2 FVKESK. The CDR3 runs to 13 residues. The CDR3 spells CASSRGQGREQYF. CDR3 bases: TGTGCCAGCAGCCGGGGACAGGGACGAGAGCAGTACTTC.

This clonotype was seen more than once but under ten times. The chain has TRBV19 and TRBJ2-5; D possibly uses TRBD1 or TRBD2 (5 bases each). This CDR3 comprises 15 residues. CDR1 is LNHDA and CDR2 is SQIVND in the germline V gene (reference sequence). The germline V and J ends were trimmed by 6 bases and 2 bases, with 16 bases remaining between them. The CDR3 sequence is CASSFSSGRQETQYF. The CDR3 region has the DNA TGTGCCAGTAGCTTCTCCTCGGGGCGGCAAGAGACCCAGTACTTC.

In its sample, this clonotype was seen many times. J is TRBJ2-1 and V is TRBV5-1; no clear D gene. From germline, CDR1 is SGHRS and CDR2 YFSETQ. Trimming removed 0 bases from V and 3 bases from J, with 13 bases in between. The CDR3 has 16 amino acids. CDR3 sequence reads: CASSLEGRVDYNEQFF. The CDR3 DNA reads as TGCGCCAGCAGCTTGGAAGGAAGGGTGGACTACAATGAGCAGTTCTTC. The full variable domain, completed using reference TRBV5-1 and TRBJ2-1, is KAGVTQTPRYLIKTRGQQVTLSCSPISGHRSVSWYQQTPGQGLQFLFEYFSETQRNKGNFPGRFSGRQFSNSRSEMNVSTLELGDSALYLCASSLEGRVDYNEQFFGPGTRLTVL.

This chain joins TRBV6-2 or TRBV6-3 and TRBJ2-1, with D possibly being TRBD1 or TRBD2 (5 bases each). The V and J ends lost 5 bases and 0 bases respectively, with 17 bases between them. There are 17 residues in the CDR3. Germline V gene data show CDR1 as MNHEY and CDR2 as SVGEGT. This chain's CDR3 is CASSPGTVSSSYNEQFF. As DNA, the CDR3 is TGTGCCAGCAGTCCCGGGACCGTCTCAAGCTCCTACAATGAGCAGTTCTTC.

Points on this clonotype: A much larger clone differs by one base, so this may be a read error. The chain employs TRBV20-1 and TRBJ2-1; TRBD2 matches 14 bases. CDR3 length equals 20 residues. Germline V gene data show CDR1 as DFQATT and CDR2 as SNEGSKA (reference sequence). J gave up 0 bases and V 0 bases, and 10 bases lay outside the gene matches. CDR3 sequence (DNA): TGCAGTGCTAGAGAGCCCGCCGGGACTAGCGGGAGCGGCTCCTACAATGAGCAGTTCTTC. Its protein is CSAREPAGTSGSGSYNEQFF.

This clonotype was detected only a few times. The J gene is TRBJ2-1, the V gene TRBV27; D unclear. Germline values: CDR1 MNHEY, CDR2 SMNVEV (reference sequence). V was trimmed by 7 bases and J by 0 bases, leaving 10 bases between them. The length of the CDR3 is 14 residues. CDR3 residues: CASTTVGSYNEQFF. The CDR3 DNA reads as TGTGCCAGCACGACGGTAGGCTCCTACAATGAGCAGTTCTTC.

In this sample, this clonotype turned up many times. J is TRBJ1-2 and V is TRBV6-1, with TRBD1 matching 9 bases. V was pared by 6 bases and J by 5 bases, with 4 bases of the junction left unmatched. This CDR3 spans 13 amino acids. Germline assignment: CDR1 MNHNS and CDR2 SASEGT. The CDR3 here is CASRLDRGYGYTF. The CDR3 nucleotides read TGTGCCAGCAGACTTGACAGGGGGTATGGCTACACCTTC.

About this clonotype: This may come from a read error, since a much larger clone is one base off. The chain employs TRBV10-3 and TRBJ2-3; 8 nucleotides align to TRBD2. The CDR3 has 16 residues. V was clipped by 10 bases and J by 4 bases; unmatched bases: 16. Germline V gives CDR1 ENHRY, CDR2 SYGVKD. CDR3 DNA: TGTGCCACCAGGAGGACCGGGACTAGATTTCCAGATACGCAGTATTTT. This sequence encodes CATRRTGTRFPDTQYF.

The chain joins TRBV3-1 to TRBJ2-7; possible D gene TRBD2, 5 bases. Germline V gene sequence: CDR1 LGHDT, CDR2 YNNKEL (reference sequence). Trimming took off 1 base at V and 2 bases at J, with 12 bases between the two ends. The CDR3 has 15 amino acids. In DNA, the CDR3 is TGTGCCAGCAGCCAAGGCGGACTGGGAGCCTACGAGCAGTACTTC. Its translation is CASSQGGLGAYEQYF.

This clonotype came up a few times. The rearrangement links TRBV5-4 to TRBJ2-2, with 7 positions matching TRBD1. Trimming at V came to 4 bases and at J to 2 bases, leaving 5 bases not matched to a gene. The CDR3 length is 15 residues. Germline assignment: CDR1 SGHNT and CDR2 YYREEE (reference sequence). CDR3 nucleotide sequence: TGTGCCAGCAGCGCGGACAGGCCAAACACCGGGGAGCTGTTTTTT. Translated, it gives CASSADRPNTGELFF.

This clonotype occurred many times. This chain uses TRBV12-3 or TRBV12-4 with TRBJ1-4, with D perhaps TRBD1 (6 bases). V was cut by 3 bases and J by 1 base, with 18 bases left in between. The CDR3 sequence is 18 residues long. The CDR3: CASSFSGASFLTNEKLFF. CDR3 sequence (DNA): TGTGCCAGCAGTTTTTCGGGGGCATCTTTTCTAACTAATGAAAAACTGTTTTTT.

The chain links TRBV9 to TRBJ2-1; D is possibly TRBD1 (5 bases). The length of the CDR3 is 16 residues. CDR1 and CDR2 from the germline V gene are SGDLS and YYNGEE. The V end was cut by 1 base, the J end by 0 bases, with 11 bases between. The CDR3 nucleotides are TGTGCCAGCAGCGTATCAAGGACAAACTCCTACAATGAGCAGTTCTTC. It translates to CASSVSRTNSYNEQFF.

This clonotype showed up just a few times. The chain carries TRBV13 and TRBJ1-3, with 7 bases fitting TRBD1. The V gene end was trimmed by 3 bases and the J gene end by 4 bases; junction bases not matched to a gene: 12. CDR3 size: 17 residues. Germline lookup yields CDR1 PRHDT and CDR2 FYEKMQ (reference sequence). CDR3 DNA sequence: TGTGCCAGCAGCTTGGGCGGATTACAGGGGATCGGAAACACCATATATTTT. It translates to CASSLGGLQGIGNTIYF.

This chain uses TRBV18 with TRBJ1-1; 10 bases agree with TRBD1. This CDR3 has 16 residues. V lost 5 bases to trimming and J lost 10 bases; unmatched junction nucleotides: 16. Looked up from germline, CDR1 is KGHSH and CDR2 is LQKENI. CDR3 sequence reads: CASSFLGGTGEARAFF. CDR3 in DNA: TGTGCCAGCTCATTCCTGGGTGGGACAGGGGAGGCGAGAGCTTTCTTT.

This chain uses TRBV6-2 or TRBV6-3 with TRBJ1-2; 8 bases are shared with TRBD1. This CDR3 contains 15 residues. The junction had 12 bases not matched to a gene; V was cut back by 5 bases and J by 7 bases. Germline V gives CDR1 MNHEY, CDR2 SVGEGT. CDR3 coding DNA: TGTGCCAGCAGTGAAGGTGGACAGGGATCGGGTGGCTACACCTTC. This translates into CASSEGGQGSGGYTF.

The chain carries TRBV25-1 and TRBJ2-3, with 7 bases aligning to TRBD1. TRBJ2-5 matches the DNA end more closely, so the J call is doubtful. The germline V gene encodes CDR1 MGHDK and CDR2 SYGVNS. CDR3 length: 14 amino acids. The CDR3 nucleotides read TGTGCCAGCAGTGTTGGACAGGTGGTCGAGACCCAGTACTTC. The encoded protein is CASSVGQVVETQYF.

This clonotype was counted ten times or more. The chain combines TRBV29-1 with TRBJ1-2; D is ambiguous. Germline V gene data show CDR1 as SQVTM and CDR2 as ANQGSEA. The CDR3 runs 11 residues. Trimming left V 6 bases short and J 5 bases short, with 10 bases between. The CDR3 DNA reads TGCAGCGTCCCGACGGATTATGGCTACACCTTC. It is translated as CSVPTDYGYTF.

This clonotype was observed many times. J is TRBJ1-2 and V is TRBV24-1, with D possibly TRBD1 on 6 matching bases. The CDR3 is 15 residues long. Germline V gives CDR1 KGHDR, CDR2 SFDVKD. Trimming took off 2 bases at V and 2 bases at J, with 11 bases between the two ends. The CDR3 coding sequence is TGTGCCACCAGTGATTCGGACAGACCAAACTATGGCTACACCTTC. Translated: CATSDSDRPNYGYTF.

The V and J genes are TRBV30 and TRBJ2-1, with D perhaps matching TRBD2 (5 bases). Germline lookup yields CDR1 GTSNPN and CDR2 SVGIG (reference sequence). V was trimmed by 0 bases and J by 0 bases, leaving 12 bases between them. The CDR3 runs to 16 residues. CDR3 protein: CAWSVGLFLSYNEQFF. DNA for the CDR3: TGTGCCTGGAGTGTAGGACTTTTCCTCTCCTACAATGAGCAGTTCTTC.

In its sample, this clonotype was seen many times. The CDR3 sequence is CASSLQDLGPETQYF. As DNA, the CDR3 is TGTGCCAGCAGTTTACAGGACCTGGGTCCGGAGACCCAGTACTTC. V and J are TRBV12-3 or TRBV12-4 and TRBJ2-5, with D uncertain. V shed 2 bases and J shed 5 bases, with 15 bases lying between them. The CDR3 loop spans 15 amino acids.

This clonotype was recorded at least ten times. This chain links TRBV28 with TRBJ2-5; D is perhaps TRBD2 (6 bases). Between the trimmed V and J ends, which lost 5 bases and 1 base, there was a span of 14 bases. The CDR3 contains 15 residues. The germline V gene encodes CDR1 MDHEN and CDR2 SYDVKM. This chain's CDR3 is CASSIGREVQETQYF. CDR3 nucleotide sequence: TGTGCCAGCAGTATAGGGCGGGAAGTCCAAGAGACCCAGTACTTC.

This clonotype was found many times. The chain has TRBV7-9 and TRBJ2-7; unclear D gene. V was cut by 4 bases and J by 6 bases, with 10 bases left in between. Germline V gives CDR1 SEHNR, CDR2 FQNEAQ (reference sequence). The CDR3 covers 12 residues. CDR3 region: CASSYGLSEQYF. CDR3 DNA sequence: TGTGCCAGCAGCTATGGGTTAAGCGAGCAGTACTTC.

V usage is TRBV19 and J usage is TRBJ2-7; no clear D gene. Trimming took off 4 bases at V and 4 bases at J, with 11 bases between the two ends. The CDR3 has 13 residues. CDR1 and CDR2 from the germline V gene are LNHDA and SQIVND (reference sequence). The CDR3 sequence: CASSTSDLYEQYF. The DNA of the CDR3 is TGTGCCAGTAGTACCTCGGACCTGTACGAGCAGTACTTC.

This clonotype was detected ten times or more. V gene TRBV3-1 combines with J gene TRBJ2-1; 9 positions agree with TRBD2. CDR1 is LGHDT and CDR2 is YNNKEL in the germline V gene (reference sequence). Germline trimming cut 0 bases from V and 1 base from J; bases unmatched to any gene: 7. The CDR3 is 18 residues long. The CDR3 loop is CASSQDHLAGGSYNEQFF. CDR3 in DNA: TGTGCCAGCAGCCAAGATCATCTCGCGGGAGGGTCCTACAATGAGCAGTTCTTC.

The table lists this clonotype with a few counts. CDR3 DNA: TGCGCCAGCAGTGAGGCGGGAGGGTGGCAGTTCTTC. Translated, it gives CASSEAGGWQFF. The chain is built from TRBV10-2 and TRBJ2-1, with 9 bases identical to TRBD2. Trimming took 2 bases from V and 12 from J; bases not matched to a gene: 2. The CDR3 length is 12 residues. The germline V gene encodes CDR1 WSHSY and CDR2 SAAADI.